The T cell receptor (beta chain) under discussion was sequenced for a study of shared clonotypes between healthy human individuals. The CDR3 consists of 17 residues. CDR1 and CDR2 from the germline V gene are LGHNA and YSLEER. Trimming took 0 bases from V and 2 from J, leaving 14 bases between them. The data were produced by immunoSEQ multiplex PCR, yet TCRdb's version contains in-frame clones alone and is incomplete. The sample has under 1 million clones, approximately 96% seen once. Note on this clone: The antigen remains unidentified.

Positively selected for CCR7, the CD45RO-negative cells used as naive CD8 cells excluded terminally differentiated effector memory CD45RA+ cells. General study findings and limits: Rarefaction indicated that sorted-subset sequencing remained incomplete although depth was large.

The sequenced sample was naive CD8+ T cells sorted from blood. The V and J genes are TRBV4-3 and TRBJ2-1; tentatively, D is TRBD2 (6 bases). This clonotype was obtained from a young man in good health. The CDR3 DNA reads as TGCGCCAGCAGCCAAGATTTGGGCGGGAAGGCCTACAATGAGCAGTTCTTC. This encodes CASSQDLGGKAYNEQFF.